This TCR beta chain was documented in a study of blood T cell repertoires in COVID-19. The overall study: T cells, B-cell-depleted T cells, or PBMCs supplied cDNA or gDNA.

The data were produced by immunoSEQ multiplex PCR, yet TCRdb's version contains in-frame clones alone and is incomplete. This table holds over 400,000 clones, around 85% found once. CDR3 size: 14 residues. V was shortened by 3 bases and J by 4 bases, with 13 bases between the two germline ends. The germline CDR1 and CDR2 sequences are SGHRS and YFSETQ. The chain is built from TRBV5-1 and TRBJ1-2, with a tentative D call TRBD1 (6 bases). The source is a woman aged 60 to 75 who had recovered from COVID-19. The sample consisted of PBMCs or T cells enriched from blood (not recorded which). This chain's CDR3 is CASSSDSSVYGYTF. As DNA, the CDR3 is TGCGCCAGCAGCTCGGACAGCTCAGTCTATGGCTACACCTTC.